These 13 T cell receptor beta chains originate from one sample sequenced in a study of T cell changes during pregnancy in multiple sclerosis. Only in-frame clones appear in the TCRdb table, and some are missing; sequencing was by immunoSEQ multiplex PCR. Found here are 40,000 to 50,000 clones, 90% to 95% of them singletons; the top ten hold 8.1%. Material: CD8+ T cells from peripheral blood mononuclear cells, obtained in the third trimester of pregnancy. The receptors derive from a female donor with multiple sclerosis, enrolled in a pregnancy study.

The chain recombines TRBV6-6 with TRBJ1-1, with 7 bases identical to TRBD1. CDR1 and CDR2 (germline): MNHNY, SVGAGI (reference sequence). The CDR3 is 15 amino acids. Unmatched junction bases numbered 7, after V lost 6 bases and J lost 0 bases. The CDR3 sequence is CASRTTGKLNTEAFF. Written as DNA, the CDR3 is TGTGCCAGCAGAACGACAGGGAAGTTGAACACTGAAGCTTTCTTT.

The sample holds one count of this clone. The genes are TRBV27 and TRBJ2-7; 10 bases map to TRBD1. This CDR3 spans 13 amino acids. V shed 2 bases and J 6 bases; nucleotides not matched to a gene: 1. The germline gives CDR1 MNHEY, CDR2 SMNVEV (reference sequence). The chain's CDR3 is CASSLGDRGEQYF. CDR3 DNA: TGTGCCAGCAGTTTAGGGGACAGGGGCGAGCAGTACTTC.

This clone was counted a single time. The chain is built from TRBV7-9 and TRBJ2-5; maybe TRBD2 (5 bases). The CDR3 covers 15 residues. V was pared by 5 bases and J by 4 bases, with 17 bases between. CDR1 is SEHNR and CDR2 is FQNEAQ in the germline V gene (reference sequence). The CDR3 DNA reads TGTGCCAGCAGCACGACCACTCGAGAGGGAGAGACCCAGTACTTC. Translating gives CASSTTTREGETQYF.

Written as DNA, the CDR3 is TGTGCCAGCAGCTTCGAGGGTAGCTACGAGCAGTACTTC. Translation gives CASSFEGSYEQYF. This sequence joins TRBV11-1 and TRBJ2-7; D might be TRBD2 (5 bases). The germline V gene encodes CDR1 SGHAT and CDR2 FQDESV (reference sequence). Trimming pared 3 bases from V and 3 bases from J, leaving 9 bases between. This CDR3 contains 13 residues.

V gene TRBV4-2 combines with J gene TRBJ1-2; 8 nucleotides line up with TRBD1. The CDR3 contains 13 residues. V was clipped by 4 bases and J by 6 bases; unmatched bases: 4. Germline-derived CDR1 and CDR2 are LGHNA and YNFKEQ. The CDR3 reads CASSPDRGDGYTF. The CDR3 bases are TGTGCCAGCAGCCCTGACAGGGGCGATGGCTACACCTTC.

This chain connects TRBV27 to TRBJ2-7; 8 bases are shared with TRBD1. Germline CDR1 is MNHEY and CDR2 is SMNVEV (reference sequence). The CDR3 spans 15 residues. The V segment lost 3 bases and the J segment 0 bases; nucleotides outside the gene matches: 4. The CDR3 DNA reads as TGTGCCAGCAGTTTCAGGACAGGGAGCTCCTACGAGCAGTACTTC. This sequence encodes CASSFRTGSSYEQYF.

The rearrangement uses TRBV27 and TRBJ2-7; no firm D call. Germline-derived CDR1 and CDR2 are MNHEY and SMNVEV (reference sequence). The germline V and J ends were trimmed by 5 bases and 0 bases, with 11 bases remaining between them. The CDR3 has 14 residues. The CDR3 loop is CASSPSVFSYEQYF. In nucleotides, the CDR3 is TGTGCCAGCAGTCCCTCAGTGTTCTCCTACGAGCAGTACTTC.

This chain connects TRBV13 to TRBJ2-1; D remains unclear. Trimming removed 0 bases at V and 9 bases at J, with 15 bases between. The CDR3 has 15 residues. Germline assignment: CDR1 PRHDT and CDR2 FYEKMQ (reference sequence). CDR3 DNA sequence: TGTGCCAGCAGCTTAGGCCTAATATCTAGTACTGAGCAGTTCTTC. This sequence encodes CASSLGLISSTEQFF.

The chain is built from TRBV7-9 and TRBJ1-2; 8 bases fit TRBD1. The CDR3 sequence is 15 residues long. Germline values: CDR1 SEHNR, CDR2 FQNEAQ (reference sequence). V gave up 5 bases and J gave up 6 bases; unmatched junction bases: 11. CDR3 sequence: CASSQGQGKGDGYTF. The CDR3 coding sequence is TGTGCCAGCAGCCAAGGACAGGGTAAAGGGGATGGCTACACCTTC.

This clone was detected once. The chain is built from TRBV7-9 and TRBJ2-7, with D possibly being TRBD2 (6 bases). V was clipped by 1 base and J by 5 bases, with 12 bases between them. Germline CDR1 reads SEHNR; CDR2 reads FQNEAQ (reference sequence). This CDR3 spans 14 amino acids. Here the CDR3 DNA reads TGTGCCAGCAGCTTAGGGATCGGGAGTGACGAGCAGTACTTC. Translating it yields CASSLGIGSDEQYF.

CDR3 amino acids: CASSQEAGTHNEQFF. The CDR3 DNA sequence: TGCGCCAGCAGCCAAGAGGCGGGAACCCACAATGAGCAGTTCTTC. J is TRBJ2-1 and V is TRBV4-3; TRBD2 might be the D (6 bases). This CDR3 has 15 residues. Germline assignment: CDR1 LGHNA and CDR2 YSLEER. Trimming cost V 0 bases and J 5 bases, with 11 bases left between them.

The chain is built from TRBV6-6 and TRBJ1-5, with 8 bases matching TRBD1. Trimming took 3 bases from V and 3 from J; bases not matched to a gene: 7. Germline assignment: CDR1 MNHNY and CDR2 SVGAGI (reference sequence). This CDR3 is 16 amino acids long. The CDR3 DNA is TGTGCCAGCAGTTATCCAGACAGGGGCTCCAATCAGCCCCAGCATTTT. It specifies CASSYPDRGSNQPQHF.

The chain is built from TRBV13 and TRBJ2-1; D call uncertain. The V end lost 5 bases, the J end lost 7 bases, and 15 bases lay between the germline ends. The CDR3 runs 14 residues. Germline lookup yields CDR1 PRHDT and CDR2 FYEKMQ (reference sequence). The CDR3 here is CASSQPEIRNEQFF. DNA for the CDR3: TGTGCCAGCAGCCAGCCGGAGATCCGAAATGAGCAGTTCTTC. The full variable domain, with the rest looked up from reference TRBV13 and TRBJ2-1, is AAGVIQSPRHLIKEKRETATLKCYPIPRHDTVYWYQQGPGQDPQFLISFYEKMQSDKGSIPDRFSAQQFSDYHSELNMSSLELGDSALYFCASSQPEIRNEQFFGPGTRLTVL.